The 18 T cell receptor beta chains in this list originate from one sample, sequenced in a study of blood T cells in healthy people across ages. A J-beta primer mix and a sample-barcoded 5' primer were used in a second PCR of about 7 to 12 cycles. Via MiXCR, TCRdb re-called the 5' RACE reads, giving one row per CDR3 protein. The data show about 720,000 distinct CDR3 sequences, about a fifth seen once. The sample consisted of blood. The receptors shown here come from a man in his 70s in good health.

This clonotype turned up a few times. V usage is TRBV12-3 or TRBV12-4 and J usage is TRBJ2-7, with D unresolved. Trimming cost V 5 bases and J 0 bases, with 11 bases left between them. The CDR3 runs 14 residues. The CDR3 region has the DNA TGTGCCAGCAGTCCCAGAGGCGGCTCCTACGAGCAGTACTTC. Amino acids: CASSPRGGSYEQYF.

The J gene is TRBJ1-2, the V gene TRBV7-9, with D uncertain. The CDR3 covers 13 residues. The germline CDR1 and CDR2 sequences are SEHNR and FQNEAQ (reference sequence). Trimming took 0 bases from V and 3 from J, leaving 5 bases between them. CDR3 amino acids: CASSLAQDYGYTF. The DNA for the CDR3 is TGTGCCAGCAGCTTAGCGCAAGACTATGGCTACACCTTC.

This clonotype occurred a few times. V gene TRBV20-1 combines with J gene TRBJ2-1; D may be TRBD1 (7 bases). The CDR3 has 13 amino acids. V lost 5 bases and J lost 6, with 14 bases in between. Germline CDR1 and CDR2: DFQATT and SNEGSKA (reference sequence). The CDR3 protein is CSAPQGGGNEQFF. The CDR3 DNA reads as TGCAGTGCTCCCCAGGGGGGTGGCAATGAGCAGTTCTTC.

In this sample, this clonotype turned up a few times. V is TRBV6-5 and J is TRBJ2-2, with D tentatively TRBD1 (5 bases). Trimming shortened V by 2 bases and J by 4 bases, and 11 bases separated the two germline ends. The CDR3 length is 15 residues. Germline assignment: CDR1 MNHEY and CDR2 SVGAGI. The CDR3 DNA reads TGTGCCAGCAGTTACGGCAGGGCGGTCACCGGGGAGCTGTTTTTT. Its protein is CASSYGRAVTGELFF.

This clonotype appeared a few times. This chain uses TRBV14 with TRBJ2-6, with D possibly TRBD2 on 5 matching bases. The germline CDR1 and CDR2 sequences are SGHDN and FVKESK. The CDR3 runs 16 residues. V dropped 5 bases and J dropped 4 bases, with 15 bases sitting between them. In DNA form, the CDR3 reads TGTGCCAGCAGCGGACTCCACCTTGGCGGGGCCAACGTCCTGACTTTC. Translated, it gives CASSGLHLGGANVLTF.

This clonotype was counted between two and nine times. The rearrangement joins TRBV27 to TRBJ2-5; 9 positions agree with TRBD1. Trimming removed 4 bases from V and 11 bases from J; junction bases left unmatched: 11. The germline V gene encodes CDR1 MNHEY and CDR2 SMNVEV (reference sequence). The CDR3 extends over 14 amino acids. The chain's CDR3 is CASSSGQGSREQYF. CDR3 nucleotide sequence: TGTGCCAGCAGTTCGGGACAGGGTTCTCGGGAGCAGTACTTC.

This clonotype was observed a few times. This chain joins TRBV20-1 and TRBJ2-3; D remains unclear. This CDR3 has 14 residues. The germline V and J ends were trimmed by 2 bases and 0 bases, with 9 bases remaining between them. CDR1 and CDR2 from the germline V gene are DFQATT and SNEGSKA (reference sequence). CDR3: CSARKGTSTDTQYF. CDR3 bases: TGCAGTGCTAGAAAGGGCACTAGCACAGATACGCAGTATTTT.

This clonotype occurred a few times. The CDR3 DNA reads as TGTGCCAGCAGTTCCCCGAGACAGGCGGTTGAAAAACTGTTTTTT. Protein product: CASSSPRQAVEKLFF. The J gene is TRBJ1-4, the V gene TRBV25-1, with a tentative D call TRBD1 (6 bases). The CDR3 totals 15 residues. Germline V lookup: CDR1 MGHDK, CDR2 SYGVNS. The V gene lost 5 bases and the J gene lost 7 bases, with 17 bases spanning the gap.

The J gene is TRBJ2-5, the V gene TRBV9, with TRBD2 identical over 8 bases. Per germline, CDR1 SGDLS and CDR2 YYNGEE. CDR3 length: 15 residues. J lost 0 bases, V lost 4 bases, and 5 bases had no gene match. CDR3 loop: CASSREGLDQETQYF. CDR3 DNA: TGTGCCAGCAGCAGAGAGGGACTAGACCAAGAGACCCAGTACTTC.

The chain combines TRBV19 with TRBJ2-3; D may correspond to TRBD1 or TRBD2 (6 bases each). V lost 6 bases, J lost 3 bases, and 10 bases lay in between. Germline CDR1 LNHDA, CDR2 SQIVND (reference sequence). The CDR3 extends over 13 amino acids. The CDR3 DNA reads as TGTGCCAGTAGGAGGGGGGTGACAGATACGCAGTATTTT. Translating gives CASRRGVTDTQYF.

V and J are TRBV15 and TRBJ1-2; D uncertain. The germline V gene encodes CDR1 LNHNV and CDR2 YYDKDF (reference sequence). This CDR3 region has 13 residues. Deletions cut 0 bases from V and 3 bases from J, with 5 bases between. CDR3 coding DNA: TGTGCCACCAGCAGAGATATCCACTATGGCTACACCTTC. Translated: CATSRDIHYGYTF.

This clonotype appeared a few times. The CDR3 is CASSFGTGRTYEQYF. The CDR3 nucleotides are TGCGCCAGCAGCTTCGGTACGGGGAGGACCTACGAGCAGTACTTC. The V and J genes are TRBV5-1 and TRBJ2-5; a weak D match, TRBD2 (6 bases). Gene TRBJ2-7 matches the end of the DNA better, so the J call may be wrong. The CDR3 totals 15 residues. Looked up from germline, CDR1 is SGHRS and CDR2 is YFSETQ.

The rearrangement links TRBV5-4 to TRBJ1-2; D possibly corresponds to TRBD1 (5 bases). Per the germline V gene, CDR1 is SGHNT and CDR2 is YYREEE (reference sequence). The CDR3 runs to 16 residues. The V and J ends lost 1 base and 5 bases respectively, with 18 bases between them. The CDR3 region has the DNA TGTGCCAGCAGCTTGTCTGGGGGGAGGTATCTTTATGGCTACACCTTC. It codes for CASSLSGGRYLYGYTF.

This clonotype was recorded at least ten times. The chain combines TRBV29-1 with TRBJ2-1, with 15 bases matching TRBD2. Looked up from germline, CDR1 is SQVTM and CDR2 is ANQGSEA. The CDR3 runs 15 residues. V shed 4 bases, J shed 7 bases, and the junction held 5 bases outside the gene matches. The DNA for the CDR3 is TGCAGCGTTGGGACTAGCGGGGGGGCGGGGAATGAGCAGTTCTTC. Translation gives CSVGTSGGAGNEQFF.

This clonotype was observed a few times. The V and J genes are TRBV7-9 and TRBJ2-6; no firm D call. V was clipped by 8 bases and J by 0 bases, with 5 bases between them. CDR3 length equals 13 residues. The germline V gene encodes CDR1 SEHNR and CDR2 FQNEAQ (reference sequence). CDR3: CASGPSGANVLTF. CDR3 bases: TGTGCCAGCGGACCCTCTGGGGCCAACGTCCTGACTTTC.

This clonotype occurred a few times. The V and J genes are TRBV20-1 and TRBJ2-3; 13 positions match TRBD2. Germline assignment: CDR1 DFQATT and CDR2 SNEGSKA (reference sequence). The junction had 10 bases not matched to a gene; V was cut back by 6 bases and J by 4 bases. The CDR3 totals 16 residues. The CDR3 protein is CSAYTGTSGISDTQYF. In DNA, the CDR3 is TGCAGTGCGTATACCGGGACTAGCGGGATATCAGATACGCAGTATTTT.

This rearrangement joins TRBV29-1 to TRBJ2-5; TRBD2 matches at 8 bases. There are 11 residues in the CDR3. Losses at the gene ends were 8 bases for V and 4 bases for J; bases not matched to a gene: 3. Germline CDR1 and CDR2: SQVTM and ANQGSEA. CDR3 sequence (DNA): TGCAGCTCTAGCGGGCGAGAGACCCAGTACTTC. It translates to CSSSGRETQYF.

The chain couples TRBV16 to TRBJ1-3; 7 nucleotides align to TRBD1. Germline CDR1 is KGHSY and CDR2 is FQNENV. V was clipped by 1 base and J by 4 bases; unmatched bases: 13. This CDR3 has 18 amino acids. In DNA, the CDR3 is TGTGCCAGCAGCCAATATGCCTACCCCGGGACAGTGGGAAACACCATATATTTT. Amino acid sequence: CASSQYAYPGTVGNTIYF.